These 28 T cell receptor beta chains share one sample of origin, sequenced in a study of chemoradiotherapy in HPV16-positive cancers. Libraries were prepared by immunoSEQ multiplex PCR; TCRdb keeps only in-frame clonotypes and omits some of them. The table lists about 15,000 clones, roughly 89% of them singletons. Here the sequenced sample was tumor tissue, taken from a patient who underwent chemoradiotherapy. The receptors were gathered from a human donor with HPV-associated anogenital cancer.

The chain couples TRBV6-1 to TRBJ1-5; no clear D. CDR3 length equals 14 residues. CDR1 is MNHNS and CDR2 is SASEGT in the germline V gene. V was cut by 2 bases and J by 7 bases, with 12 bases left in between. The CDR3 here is CASSEPAEWQPQHF. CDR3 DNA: TGTGCCAGCAGTGAACCGGCGGAGTGGCAGCCCCAGCATTTT.

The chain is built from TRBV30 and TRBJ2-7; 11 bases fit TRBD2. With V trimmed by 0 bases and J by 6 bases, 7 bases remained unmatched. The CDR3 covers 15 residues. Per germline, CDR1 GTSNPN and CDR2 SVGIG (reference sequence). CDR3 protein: CAWSVGLAEGGEQYF. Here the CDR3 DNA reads TGTGCCTGGAGTGTGGGACTAGCGGAGGGCGGCGAGCAGTACTTC.

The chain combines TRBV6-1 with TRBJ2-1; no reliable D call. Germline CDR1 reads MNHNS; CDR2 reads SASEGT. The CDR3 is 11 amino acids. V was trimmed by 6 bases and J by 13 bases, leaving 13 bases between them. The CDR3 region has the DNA TGTGCCAGCAGCCCCGATTGGGTTCAGTTCTTC. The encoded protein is CASSPDWVQFF.

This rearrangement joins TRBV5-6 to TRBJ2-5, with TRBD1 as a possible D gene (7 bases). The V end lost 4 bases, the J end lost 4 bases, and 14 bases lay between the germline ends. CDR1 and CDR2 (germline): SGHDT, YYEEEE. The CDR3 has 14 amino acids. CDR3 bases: TGTGCCAGCAGCGCGGGACAGCCCAGAGAGACCCAGTACTTC. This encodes CASSAGQPRETQYF.

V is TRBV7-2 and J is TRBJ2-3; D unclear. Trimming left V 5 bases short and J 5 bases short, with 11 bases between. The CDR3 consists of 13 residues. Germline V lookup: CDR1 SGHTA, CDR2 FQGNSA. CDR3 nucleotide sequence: TGTGCCAGCAGCCGGAACCCGGGAGATACGCAGTATTTT. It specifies CASSRNPGDTQYF.

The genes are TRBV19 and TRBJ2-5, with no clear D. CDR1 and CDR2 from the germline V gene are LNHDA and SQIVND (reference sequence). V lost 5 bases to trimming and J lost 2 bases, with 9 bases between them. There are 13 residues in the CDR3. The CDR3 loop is CASSLLGQETQYF. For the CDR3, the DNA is TGTGCCAGTAGTCTCTTAGGGCAAGAGACCCAGTACTTC.

As DNA, the CDR3 is TGTGCATTAGCGGGAGGGCCCGACAATGAGCAGTTCTTC. Its protein is CALAGGPDNEQFF. The chain carries TRBV30 and TRBJ2-1; 11 positions match TRBD2. CDR3 size: 13 residues. Looked up from germline, CDR1 is GTSNPN and CDR2 is SVGIG (reference sequence).

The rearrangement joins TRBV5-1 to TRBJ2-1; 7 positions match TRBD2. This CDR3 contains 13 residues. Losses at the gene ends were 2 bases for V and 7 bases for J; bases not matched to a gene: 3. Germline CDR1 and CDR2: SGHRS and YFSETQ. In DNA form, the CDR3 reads TGCGCCAGCAGCTTTGGTAGCGGGAATGAGCAGTTCTTC. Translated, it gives CASSFGSGNEQFF.

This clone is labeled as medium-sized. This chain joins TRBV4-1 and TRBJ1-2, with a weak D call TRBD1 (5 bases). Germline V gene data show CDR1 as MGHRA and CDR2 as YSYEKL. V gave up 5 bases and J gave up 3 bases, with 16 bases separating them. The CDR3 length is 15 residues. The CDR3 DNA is TGCGCCAGCAGCGTCTCGGCTACAGGCCACTATGGCTACACCTTC. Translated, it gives CASSVSATGHYGYTF.

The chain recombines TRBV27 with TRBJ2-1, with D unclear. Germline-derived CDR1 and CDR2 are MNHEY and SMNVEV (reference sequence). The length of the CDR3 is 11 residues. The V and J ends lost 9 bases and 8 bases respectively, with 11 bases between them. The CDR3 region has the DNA TGTGCCAGTCTCACTCGCGATGAGCAGTTCTTC. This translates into CASLTRDEQFF.

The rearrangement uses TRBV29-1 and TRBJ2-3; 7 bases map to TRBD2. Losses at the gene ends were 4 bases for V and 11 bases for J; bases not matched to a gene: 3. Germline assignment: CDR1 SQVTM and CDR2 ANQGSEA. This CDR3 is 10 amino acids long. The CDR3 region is CSVGSSGQYF. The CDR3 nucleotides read TGCAGCGTTGGGTCTAGCGGGCAGTATTTT.

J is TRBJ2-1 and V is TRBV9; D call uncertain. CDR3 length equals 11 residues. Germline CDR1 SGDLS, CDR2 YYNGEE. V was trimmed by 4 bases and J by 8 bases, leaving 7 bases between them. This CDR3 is CASSLTDEQFF. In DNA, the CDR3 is TGTGCCAGCAGCCTTACAGATGAGCAGTTCTTC.

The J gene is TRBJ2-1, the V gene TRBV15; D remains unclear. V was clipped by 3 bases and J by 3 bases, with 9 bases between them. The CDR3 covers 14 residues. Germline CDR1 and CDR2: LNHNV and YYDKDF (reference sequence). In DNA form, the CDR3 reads TGTGCCACCAGCAGGGAGAATAGCTACAATGAGCAGTTCTTC. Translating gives CATSRENSYNEQFF. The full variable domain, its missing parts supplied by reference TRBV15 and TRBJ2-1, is DAMVIQNPRYQVTQFGKPVTLSCSQTLNHNVMYWYQQKSSQAPKLLFHYYDKDFNNEADTPDNFQSRRPNTSFCFLDIRSPGLGDTAMYLCATSRENSYNEQFFGPGTRLTVL.

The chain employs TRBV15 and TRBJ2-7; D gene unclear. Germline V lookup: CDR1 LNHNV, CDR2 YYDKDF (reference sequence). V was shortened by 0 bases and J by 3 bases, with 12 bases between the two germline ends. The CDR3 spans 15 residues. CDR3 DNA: TGTGCCACCAGCAGAGATCGAGGACCCTACTACGAGCAGTACTTC. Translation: CATSRDRGPYYEQYF. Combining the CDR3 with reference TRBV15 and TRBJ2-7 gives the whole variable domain DAMVIQNPRYQVTQFGKPVTLSCSQTLNHNVMYWYQQKSSQAPKLLFHYYDKDFNNEADTPDNFQSRRPNTSFCFLDIRSPGLGDTAMYLCATSRDRGPYYEQYFGPGTRLTVT.

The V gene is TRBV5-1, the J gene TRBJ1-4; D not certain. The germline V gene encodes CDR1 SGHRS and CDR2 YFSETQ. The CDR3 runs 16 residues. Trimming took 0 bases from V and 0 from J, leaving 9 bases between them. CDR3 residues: CASSLAGGSTNEKLFF. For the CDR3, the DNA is TGCGCCAGCAGCTTGGCGGGCGGGTCAACTAATGAAAAACTGTTTTTT. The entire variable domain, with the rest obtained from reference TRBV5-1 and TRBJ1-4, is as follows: KAGVTQTPRYLIKTRGQQVTLSCSPISGHRSVSWYQQTPGQGLQFLFEYFSETQRNKGNFPGRFSGRQFSNSRSEMNVSTLELGDSALYLCASSLAGGSTNEKLFFGSGTQLSVL.

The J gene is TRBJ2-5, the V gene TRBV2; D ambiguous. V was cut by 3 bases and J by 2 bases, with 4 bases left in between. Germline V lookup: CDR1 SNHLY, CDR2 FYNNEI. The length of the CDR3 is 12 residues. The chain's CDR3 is CASSEGQETQYF. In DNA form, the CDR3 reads TGTGCCAGCAGTGAGGGGCAAGAGACCCAGTACTTC.

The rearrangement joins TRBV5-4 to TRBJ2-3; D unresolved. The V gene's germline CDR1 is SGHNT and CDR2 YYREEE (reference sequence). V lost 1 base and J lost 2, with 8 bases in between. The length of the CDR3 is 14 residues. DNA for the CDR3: TGTGCCAGCAGCTTGTTAGGGATCACAGATACGCAGTATTTT. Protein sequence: CASSLLGITDTQYF.

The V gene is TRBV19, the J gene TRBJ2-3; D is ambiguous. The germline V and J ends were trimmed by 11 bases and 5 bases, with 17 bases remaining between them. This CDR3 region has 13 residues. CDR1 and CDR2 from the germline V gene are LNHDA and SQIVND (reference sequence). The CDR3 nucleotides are TGTGCCTGTAAAGGACGGTTGTTAGATACGCAGTATTTT. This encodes CACKGRLLDTQYF.

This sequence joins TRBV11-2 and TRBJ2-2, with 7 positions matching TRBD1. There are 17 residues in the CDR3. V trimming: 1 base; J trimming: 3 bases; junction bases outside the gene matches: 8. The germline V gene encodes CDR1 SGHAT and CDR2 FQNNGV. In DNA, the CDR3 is TGTGCCAGCAGCTTAGTTGTGGGGACAGCGCACACCGGGGAGCTGTTTTTT. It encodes CASSLVVGTAHTGELFF.

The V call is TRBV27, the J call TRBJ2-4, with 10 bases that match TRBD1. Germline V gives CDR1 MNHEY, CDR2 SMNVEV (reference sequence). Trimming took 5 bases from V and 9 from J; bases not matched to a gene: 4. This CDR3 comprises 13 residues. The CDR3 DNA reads TGTGCCAGCAGTATCGGACAGGGGGGCATTCAGTACTTC. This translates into CASSIGQGGIQYF.

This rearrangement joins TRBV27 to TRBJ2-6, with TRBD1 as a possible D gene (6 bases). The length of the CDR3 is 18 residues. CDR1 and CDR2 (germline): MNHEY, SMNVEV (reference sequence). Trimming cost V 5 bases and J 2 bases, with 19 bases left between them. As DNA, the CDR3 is TGTGCCAGCAGTCGCTCTGGGGGTTGGGGGCCTGGGGCCAACGTCCTGACTTTC. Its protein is CASSRSGGWGPGANVLTF.

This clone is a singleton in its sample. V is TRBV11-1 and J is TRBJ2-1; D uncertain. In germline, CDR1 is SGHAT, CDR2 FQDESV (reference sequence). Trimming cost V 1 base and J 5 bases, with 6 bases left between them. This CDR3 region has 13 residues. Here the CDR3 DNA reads TGTGCCAGCAGCTTAGAGGCTAACAATGAGCAGTTCTTC. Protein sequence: CASSLEANNEQFF.

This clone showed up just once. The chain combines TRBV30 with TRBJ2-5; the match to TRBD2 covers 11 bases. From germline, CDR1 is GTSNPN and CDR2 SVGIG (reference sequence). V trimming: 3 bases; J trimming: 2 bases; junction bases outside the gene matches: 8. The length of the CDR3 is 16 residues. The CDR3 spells CAWSPGLAGYQETQYF. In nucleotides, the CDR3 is TGTGCCTGGAGCCCCGGACTAGCGGGTTATCAAGAGACCCAGTACTTC.

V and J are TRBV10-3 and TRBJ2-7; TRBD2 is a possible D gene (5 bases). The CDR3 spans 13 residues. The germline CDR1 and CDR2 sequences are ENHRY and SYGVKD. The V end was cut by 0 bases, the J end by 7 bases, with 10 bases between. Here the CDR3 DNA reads TGTGCCATCAGTGAGTCCTGGGAGTGGGAGCAGTACTTC. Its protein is CAISESWEWEQYF.

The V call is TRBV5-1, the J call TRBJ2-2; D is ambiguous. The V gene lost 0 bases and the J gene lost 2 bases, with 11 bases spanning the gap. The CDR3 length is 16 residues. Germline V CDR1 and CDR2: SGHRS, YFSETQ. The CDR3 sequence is CASSLESASNTGELFF. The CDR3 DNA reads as TGCGCCAGCAGCTTGGAATCAGCCTCTAACACCGGGGAGCTGTTTTTT.

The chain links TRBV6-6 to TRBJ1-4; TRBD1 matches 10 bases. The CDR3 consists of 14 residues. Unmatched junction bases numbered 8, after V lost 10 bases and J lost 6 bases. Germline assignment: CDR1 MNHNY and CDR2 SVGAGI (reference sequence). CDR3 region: CATTGTGADEKLFF. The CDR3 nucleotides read TGTGCCACCACCGGGACAGGGGCGGATGAAAAACTGTTTTTT.

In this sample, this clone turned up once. As DNA, the CDR3 is TGTGCTAGTGGTGGTAGAGGAGATAGCGGGGAGAGACCCTACAATGAGCAGTTCTTC. This gives the protein CASGGRGDSGERPYNEQFF. The chain recombines TRBV12-5 with TRBJ2-1; TRBD2 agrees at 8 bases. The germline gives CDR1 LGHNT, CDR2 FRNRAP. There are 19 residues in the CDR3. V gave up 5 bases and J gave up 2 bases; unmatched junction bases: 17.

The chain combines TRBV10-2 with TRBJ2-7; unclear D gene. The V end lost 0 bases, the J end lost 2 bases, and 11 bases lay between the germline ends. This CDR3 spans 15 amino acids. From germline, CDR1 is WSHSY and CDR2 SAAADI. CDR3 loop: CASSESSREAYEQYF. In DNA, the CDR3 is TGCGCCAGCAGTGAGTCCTCCAGAGAGGCCTACGAGCAGTACTTC.